Listed below are T cell receptor beta chains from one sample, sequenced in a study of blood T cell repertoires in COVID-19. Generated by immunoSEQ multiplex PCR, the TCRdb table keeps only in-frame clones and is missing some. The table includes 130,000 to 150,000 clones, around 82% detected once. Material for sequencing was PBMCs or T cells enriched from blood (not recorded which). These receptors came from a man in his forties with acute COVID-19. The CDR3 runs from the conserved cysteine through the conserved F or W. The size field is filled for only some rows; it gives once, few, many or a size class.

v_gene: TRBV4-1
abundance: once
j_gene: TRBJ2-1
CDR3aa: CASSQLPSGRGLSLYNEQFF

v_gene: TRBV5-1
abundance: NA
j_gene: TRBJ1-3
CDR3aa: CASSLSGTPNSGNTIYF

v_gene: TRBV28
abundance: NA
j_gene: TRBJ2-2
CDR3aa: CASSLESWDRGLTGELFF

v_gene: TRBV19
abundance: NA
j_gene: TRBJ2-5
CDR3aa: CASSGASGAAETQYF

v_gene: TRBV7-2
abundance: NA
j_gene: TRBJ2-3
CDR3aa: CASSPFGLAGGSRTDTQYF

v_gene: TRBV3-1/TRBV3-2
abundance: NA
j_gene: TRBJ1-2
CDR3aa: CASSQEWTGENYGYTF

v_gene: TRBV7-2
abundance: NA
j_gene: TRBJ2-2
CDR3aa: CASSLDVAGRELFF

v_gene: TRBV29-1
abundance: NA
j_gene: TRBJ1-3
CDR3aa: CSVEMSIVSGNTIYF

v_gene: TRBV19
abundance: NA
j_gene: TRBJ2-5
CDR3aa: CASRPGASGRQTQYF

v_gene: TRBV2
abundance: once
j_gene: TRBJ1-2
CDR3aa: CASTTLQGTYGYTF

v_gene: TRBV7-9
abundance: NA
j_gene: TRBJ2-1
CDR3aa: CASSFYGINEQFF

v_gene: TRBV11-2
abundance: NA
j_gene: TRBJ2-2
CDR3aa: CASSLNGGANTGELFF

v_gene: TRBV3-1/TRBV3-2
abundance: few
j_gene: TRBJ1-6
CDR3aa: CASSQEGRGTLHF

v_gene: TRBV6-5
abundance: NA
j_gene: TRBJ1-4
CDR3aa: CASSYAGEGEKLFF

v_gene: TRBV10-3
abundance: NA
j_gene: TRBJ2-1
CDR3aa: CAINRDRGNEQFF

v_gene: TRBV2
abundance: NA
j_gene: TRBJ1-5
CDR3aa: CASSLEGAGLGQPQHF

v_gene: TRBV28
abundance: once
j_gene: TRBJ1-5
CDR3aa: CASTSFGEGIHSNQPQHF

v_gene: TRBV2
abundance: NA
j_gene: TRBJ1-2
CDR3aa: CASRPVDRVDGYTF

v_gene: TRBV29-1
abundance: NA
j_gene: TRBJ2-1
CDR3aa: CSVPGTSGRMVKEQFF

v_gene: TRBV21-1
abundance: NA
j_gene: TRBJ2-2
CDR3aa: CASSKAGFGYNEKSANTGELFF

v_gene: TRBV27
abundance: NA
j_gene: TRBJ2-1
CDR3aa: CASYPLAGYNEQFF

v_gene: TRBV29-1
abundance: few
j_gene: TRBJ2-7
CDR3aa: CSAEDRGYEQYF

v_gene: TRBV7-2
abundance: few
j_gene: TRBJ2-5
CDR3aa: CASSFQETQYF

v_gene: TRBV28
abundance: once
j_gene: TRBJ1-4
CDR3aa: CASSKQGSGEKLFF

v_gene: TRBV11-2
abundance: NA
j_gene: TRBJ2-2
CDR3aa: CASSQALQGSSAGELFF